This record covers a single T cell receptor beta chain. Its antigen is not identified. The data stem from a study of radiotherapy plus CTLA-4 blockade in lung cancer. Study-level points and caveats: After radiotherapy and ipilimumab, tumor-derived clones expanded in peripheral blood.

The data were produced by immunoSEQ multiplex PCR, yet TCRdb's version contains in-frame clones alone and is incomplete. This table holds some 110,000 clones, 81% found once. Looked up from germline, CDR1 is ENHRY and CDR2 is SYGVKD. The CDR3 contains 14 residues. Trimming pared 7 bases from V and 1 base from J, leaving 10 bases between. Sequenced material: peripheral blood, taken from a patient treated with radiotherapy plus ipilimumab. The TCR sequence derives from a human donor with non-small cell lung cancer that progressed on radiotherapy plus ipilimumab. Some clones in this sample may be carry-over from other donors' samples. The rearrangement links TRBV10-3 to TRBJ2-2; possibly TRBD1 for D (6 bases). CDR3: CAINRERNTGELFF. In nucleotides, the CDR3 is TGTGCCATCAACAGGGAGCGGAACACCGGGGAGCTGTTTTTT.